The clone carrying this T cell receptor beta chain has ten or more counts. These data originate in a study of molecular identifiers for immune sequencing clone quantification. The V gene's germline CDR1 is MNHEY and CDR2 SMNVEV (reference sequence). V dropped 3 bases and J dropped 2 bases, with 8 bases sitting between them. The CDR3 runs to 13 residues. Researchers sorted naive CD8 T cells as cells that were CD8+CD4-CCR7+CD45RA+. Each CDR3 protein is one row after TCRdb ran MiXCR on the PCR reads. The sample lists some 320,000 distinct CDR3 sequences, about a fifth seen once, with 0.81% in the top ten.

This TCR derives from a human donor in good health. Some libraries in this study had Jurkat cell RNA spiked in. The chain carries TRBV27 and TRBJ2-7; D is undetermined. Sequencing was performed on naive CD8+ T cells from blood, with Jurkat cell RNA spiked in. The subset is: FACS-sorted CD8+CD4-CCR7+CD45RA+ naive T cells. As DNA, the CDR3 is TGTGCCAGCAGTTTGGGCAGGACCTACGAGCAGTACTTC. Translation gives CASSLGRTYEQYF.